The subject of this entry is one T cell receptor (beta chain). Its antigen remains unknown. This sample was taken from a study of neoadjuvant nivolumab and ipilimumab in lung cancer. The germline CDR1 and CDR2 sequences are SGHNT and YYREEE (reference sequence). The CDR3 covers 11 residues. The ends were cut back, 0 bases at V and 6 bases at J, with 2 bases in the middle. TCRdb's copy holds only in-frame clones and misses some; the assay was immunoSEQ multiplex PCR. The data contain 30,000 to 35,000 clones, around 90% of them singletons. Broader study findings: Pretherapy blood TCR richness correlated positively with resected tumor richness.

The material sequenced was peripheral blood, taken after neoadjuvant nivolumab, alone or with ipilimumab, at or shortly before surgery. The V and J genes are TRBV5-4 and TRBJ2-3; D is undetermined. This TCR was sampled from an adult with non-small cell lung cancer. CDR3 sequence (DNA): TGTGCCAGCAGCTTGGGGGATACGCAGTATTTT. This sequence encodes CASSLGDTQYF.